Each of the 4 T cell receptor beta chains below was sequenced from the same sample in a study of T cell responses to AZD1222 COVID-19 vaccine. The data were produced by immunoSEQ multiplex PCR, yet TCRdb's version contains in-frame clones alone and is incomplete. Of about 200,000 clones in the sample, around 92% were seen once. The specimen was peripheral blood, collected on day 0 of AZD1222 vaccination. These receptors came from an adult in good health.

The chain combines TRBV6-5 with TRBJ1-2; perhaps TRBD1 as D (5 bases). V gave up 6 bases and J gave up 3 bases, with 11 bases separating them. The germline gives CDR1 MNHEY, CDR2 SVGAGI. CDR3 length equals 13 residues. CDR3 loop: CASRTGVDYGYTF. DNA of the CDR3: TGTGCCAGCAGAACAGGTGTGGACTATGGCTACACCTTC.

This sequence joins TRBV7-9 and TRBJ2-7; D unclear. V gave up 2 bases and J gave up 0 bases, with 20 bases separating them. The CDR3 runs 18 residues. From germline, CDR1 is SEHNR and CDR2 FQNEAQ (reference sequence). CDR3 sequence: CASSLRFSRAFSSYEQYF. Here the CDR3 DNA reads TGTGCCAGCAGCTTACGGTTCTCTAGAGCGTTCAGCTCCTACGAGCAGTACTTC.

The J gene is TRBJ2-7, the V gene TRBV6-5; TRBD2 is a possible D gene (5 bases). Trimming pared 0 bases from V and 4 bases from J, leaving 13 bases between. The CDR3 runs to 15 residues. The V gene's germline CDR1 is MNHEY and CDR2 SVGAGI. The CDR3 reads CASSYSTAGQYEQYF. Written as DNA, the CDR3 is TGTGCCAGCAGTTACTCCACGGCGGGCCAGTACGAGCAGTACTTC.

CDR3 sequence (DNA): TGTGCCAGCAGCTCAACCACAGGGGGTCACAATGAGCAGTTCTTC. Residues: CASSSTTGGHNEQFF. The chain combines TRBV5-4 with TRBJ2-1; 8 positions agree with TRBD1. There are 15 residues in the CDR3. Trimming removed 3 bases from V and 5 bases from J; junction bases left unmatched: 7. The germline V gene has CDR1 SGHNT and CDR2 YYREEE (reference sequence).